These 28 T cell receptor beta chains came from one sample sequenced in a study of T cell repertoires in cytomegalovirus infection. Each CDR3 protein gets one entry after TCRdb re-called the reads with MiXCR. Of about 920,000 distinct CDR3 sequences listed, around 32% were seen once; the top ten hold roughly 13%. The antigens these receptors bind are not known. The specimen comprised cultured CD8+ T cells from PBMCs, sampled from culture after CMV antigen stimulation. The receptors were gathered from a human donor in good health (CMV status not recorded). Some clones in this sample may be carry-over from other donors' samples.

V gene TRBV19 combines with J gene TRBJ2-1, with D possibly matching TRBD1 (5 bases). V was clipped by 7 bases and J by 5 bases, with 18 bases between them. This CDR3 spans 15 amino acids. The germline CDR1 and CDR2 sequences are LNHDA and SQIVND (reference sequence). This CDR3 reads CASTYDRRSHNEQFF. CDR3 nucleotides: TGTGCCAGTACCTACGACAGACGTTCACACAATGAGCAGTTCTTC.

This clonotype was detected a few times. The V and J genes are TRBV18 and TRBJ2-1, with D tentatively TRBD1 (5 bases). Trimming pared 2 bases from V and 0 bases from J, leaving 11 bases between. Germline V gives CDR1 KGHSH, CDR2 LQKENI. CDR3 size: 16 residues. The DNA for the CDR3 is TGTGCCAGCTCACCAGTGGCCCAGGGCTCCTACAATGAGCAGTTCTTC. Residues: CASSPVAQGSYNEQFF. Supplemented by reference TRBV18 and TRBJ2-1, the full variable domain reads NAGVMQNPRHLVRRRGQEARLRCSPMKGHSHVYWYRQLPEEGLKFMVYLQKENIIDESGMPKERFSAEFPKEGPSILRIQQVVRGDSAAYFCASSPVAQGSYNEQFFGPGTRLTVL.

The CDR3 sequence is CASSWVTGRPYEQYV. DNA of the CDR3: TGTGCCAGCAGTTGGGTGACAGGGAGACCCTACGAGCAGTACGTC. The rearrangement links TRBV6-2 or TRBV6-3 to TRBJ2-7; 7 bases map to TRBD1. V lost 4 bases to trimming and J lost 2 bases; unmatched junction nucleotides: 8. The germline V gene has CDR1 MNHEY and CDR2 SVGEGT. The CDR3 runs to 15 residues.

This clonotype was picked up a small number of times. The chain is built from TRBV7-2 and TRBJ2-3; D perhaps matches TRBD1 (6 bases). Germline V gives CDR1 SGHTA, CDR2 FQGNSA. This CDR3 region has 17 residues. With 4 bases removed from V and 6 bases from J, the gap between germline ends came to 23 bases. The CDR3 DNA reads TGTGCCAGCAGCTACAACCCCGGCCTACCAGGGGCCGATACGCAGTATTTT. It codes for CASSYNPGLPGADTQYF.

This clonotype turned up a few times. V is TRBV10-3 and J is TRBJ2-3; D is ambiguous. V gave up 7 bases and J gave up 0 bases, with 5 bases separating them. Looked up from germline, CDR1 is ENHRY and CDR2 is SYGVKD. This CDR3 is built from 12 residues. The CDR3 nucleotides are TGTGCCATCATCGACAGCACAGATACGCAGTATTTT. It yields the protein CAIIDSTDTQYF.

V is TRBV6-8 and J is TRBJ2-7; 10 nucleotides match TRBD2. The V and J ends lost 6 bases and 3 bases, in that order; junction bases with no gene match: 5. The CDR3 sequence is 14 residues long. CDR1 and CDR2 from the germline V gene are MNHGY and SAAAGT. CDR3 DNA: TGTGCCAGCAGCTATACTAGCGGGGACTACGAGCAGTACTTC. It specifies CASSYTSGDYEQYF.

This clonotype was seen more than once but under ten times. The chain is built from TRBV7-8 and TRBJ2-1; D not resolved. The CDR3 has 14 amino acids. Trimming pared 5 bases from V and 2 bases from J, leaving 10 bases between. CDR1 SGHVS and CDR2 FQNEAQ come from the germline V gene. CDR3 coding DNA: TGTGCCAGCAGCCTTCCCCCTCCCTACAATGAGCAGTTCTTC. Translated, it gives CASSLPPPYNEQFF.

This clonotype has a count of ten or more. The rearrangement links TRBV7-2 to TRBJ2-7; D ambiguous. The CDR3 spans 13 residues. The ends were cut back, 1 base at V and 3 bases at J, with 7 bases in the middle. Germline CDR1 reads SGHTA; CDR2 reads FQGNSA. The CDR3: CASSLEVFYEQYV. The CDR3 DNA sequence: TGTGCCAGCAGCTTAGAAGTCTTCTACGAGCAGTACGTC.

This clonotype was recorded a few times. The V and J genes are TRBV7-9 and TRBJ1-1, with D uncertain. The CDR3 covers 15 residues. The germline CDR1 and CDR2 sequences are SEHNR and FQNEAQ (reference sequence). V shed 5 bases and J shed 4 bases, with 17 bases lying between them. CDR3 nucleotides: TGTGCCAGCAGCAGCACGGCTAGGCAAGCCACTGAAGCTTTCTTT. Its translation: CASSSTARQATEAFF.

The chain uses TRBV19 and TRBJ1-1, with D possibly TRBD1 on 5 matching bases. The CDR3 is 13 residues long. Germline lookup yields CDR1 LNHDA and CDR2 SQIVND (reference sequence). V lost 6 bases, J lost 4 bases, and 12 bases lay in between. CDR3 DNA: TGTGCCAGTAGGGTTGGAAGGGGCACTGAAGCTTTCTTT. It encodes CASRVGRGTEAFF.

This clonotype was found a few times. This chain links TRBV7-6 with TRBJ2-5; D ambiguous. In germline, CDR1 is SGHVS, CDR2 FNYEAQ. Deletions cut 7 bases from V and 3 bases from J, with 15 bases between. The CDR3 length is 14 residues. The CDR3 DNA reads as TGTGCCAGCAACGACAATCCCAAGAAAGAGACCCAGTACTTC. The encoded protein is CASNDNPKKETQYF.

Only a few counts were recorded for this clonotype. V and J are TRBV14 and TRBJ2-2; D is uncertain. Trimming removed 7 bases from V and 6 bases from J, with 12 bases in between. Germline V lookup: CDR1 SGHDN, CDR2 FVKESK. The CDR3 runs to 13 residues. CDR3 amino acids: CASTSTGSGELFF. As DNA, the CDR3 is TGTGCCAGCACCTCAACCGGGTCCGGGGAGCTGTTTTTT.

V is TRBV6-2 or TRBV6-3 and J is TRBJ2-7; 7 bases fit TRBD1. CDR3 length: 13 residues. Germline V CDR1 and CDR2: MNHEY, SVGEGT. The junction had 4 bases not matched to a gene; V was cut back by 6 bases and J by 2 bases. CDR3: CASRGQLTYEQYV. The CDR3 region has the DNA TGTGCCAGCAGGGGACAGTTAACCTACGAGCAGTACGTC.

The CDR3 nucleotides are TGTGCCATCAAGGGGAGTGCGGGGGGTGGGAGGGATACGCAGTATTTT. Its protein product is CAIKGSAGGGRDTQYF. V usage is TRBV10-3 and J usage is TRBJ2-3; 8 bases are a match to TRBD2. The CDR3 runs to 16 residues. V lost 7 bases and J lost 6; bases outside the gene matches: 15. CDR1 ENHRY and CDR2 SYGVKD come from the germline V gene.

This clonotype showed up many times. This sequence joins TRBV28 and TRBJ1-1; 11 nucleotides match TRBD1. CDR1 and CDR2 from the germline V gene are MDHEN and SYDVKM. The CDR3 spans 15 residues. The trim removed 6 bases at V and 4 bases at J, leaving 7 bases unmatched. The CDR3 reads CASSLAGTGGTEAFF. CDR3 nucleotides: TGTGCCAGCAGCTTAGCCGGGACAGGGGGCACTGAAGCTTTCTTT.

V usage is TRBV20-1 and J usage is TRBJ1-5; 7 bases match TRBD1. Trimming took 2 bases from V and 1 from J; bases not matched to a gene: 5. Germline CDR1 reads DFQATT; CDR2 reads SNEGSKA (reference sequence). The CDR3 sequence is 15 residues long. The CDR3 region has the DNA TGCAGTGCTAGACCAGGGGGAAGGAGCAATCAGCCCCAGCATTTT. This translates into CSARPGGRSNQPQHF.

This clonotype was counted a few times. V gene TRBV28 combines with J gene TRBJ2-5; 10 bases align to TRBD1. This CDR3 has 16 residues. Losses at the gene ends were 4 bases for V and 4 bases for J; bases not matched to a gene: 9. CDR1 and CDR2 from the germline V gene are MDHEN and SYDVKM. CDR3 DNA: TGTGCCAGCAGTTCCGCGGGACAGGGGATTGGAGAGACCCAGTACTTC. Amino acid sequence: CASSSAGQGIGETQYF.

V and J are TRBV2 and TRBJ2-3, with 8 nucleotides matching TRBD1. The V and J ends lost 9 bases and 2 bases, in that order; junction bases with no gene match: 4. Per the germline V gene, CDR1 is SNHLY and CDR2 is FYNNEI. The CDR3 is made up of 13 amino acids. The chain's CDR3 is CASGQGITDTQYF. In nucleotides, the CDR3 is TGTGCCAGTGGACAGGGAATCACAGATACGCAGTATTTT.

This clonotype was counted ten times or more. This rearrangement joins TRBV4-1 to TRBJ1-2, with a tentative D call TRBD1 (6 bases). Looked up from germline, CDR1 is MGHRA and CDR2 is YSYEKL. The CDR3 runs 15 residues. V lost 1 base, J lost 3 bases, and 12 bases lay in between. CDR3 bases: TGCGCCAGCAGCCAAGGCCCGGACAGCTACTATGGCTACACCTTC. Translated, it gives CASSQGPDSYYGYTF.

The chain uses TRBV25-1 and TRBJ2-3; D call uncertain. This CDR3 has 18 amino acids. Trimming removed 0 bases from V and 0 bases from J, with 16 bases in between. CDR1 MGHDK and CDR2 SYGVNS come from the germline V gene. The CDR3 is CASSEYFGVRSSTDTQYF. The CDR3 coding sequence is TGTGCCAGCAGTGAATATTTTGGGGTGCGATCTAGCACAGATACGCAGTATTTT.

The chain uses TRBV14 and TRBJ2-7; D perhaps matches TRBD1 (6 bases). This CDR3 region has 14 residues. Trimming cost V 4 bases and J 1 base, with 11 bases left between them. CDR1 and CDR2 from the germline V gene are SGHDN and FVKESK. This CDR3 reads CASSPWGRSYEQYF. As DNA, the CDR3 is TGTGCCAGCAGCCCCTGGGGGCGGTCCTACGAGCAGTACTTC.

CDR3 DNA: TGTGCCAGCACCTCCTTAAGAGAGACCCAGTACTTC. It is translated as CASTSLRETQYF. V usage is TRBV7-9 and J usage is TRBJ2-5, with D uncertain. CDR3 length: 12 amino acids. Germline CDR1 is SEHNR and CDR2 is FQNEAQ (reference sequence). V was trimmed by 7 bases and J by 4 bases, leaving 10 bases between them.

This chain links TRBV18 with TRBJ2-7; 10 bases agree with TRBD2. Germline assignment: CDR1 KGHSH and CDR2 LQKENI. The CDR3 totals 17 residues. V shed 4 bases and J 5 bases; nucleotides not matched to a gene: 14. CDR3 loop: CASSRNPGLASGNEQYF. The CDR3, as DNA: TGTGCCAGCTCACGGAATCCGGGACTAGCGAGTGGAAACGAGCAGTACTTC.

This clonotype was observed a handful of times. This chain connects TRBV7-9 to TRBJ2-5; tentatively, D is TRBD2 (6 bases). This CDR3 is built from 14 residues. V was pared by 6 bases and J by 2 bases, with 13 bases between. The germline V gene encodes CDR1 SEHNR and CDR2 FQNEAQ (reference sequence). The CDR3 DNA follows: TGTGCCAGCAGTCGGGGGATCTCTCAAGAGACCCAGTACTTC. It encodes CASSRGISQETQYF.

V is TRBV27 and J is TRBJ1-5, with D possibly being TRBD1 (5 bases). Trimming shortened V by 5 bases and J by 4 bases, and 18 bases separated the two germline ends. The CDR3 totals 16 residues. Germline V gene lookup returns CDR1 MNHEY and CDR2 SMNVEV (reference sequence). The CDR3, as DNA: TGTGCCAGCAGTCCCTCGGGAGGGGAGACGAATCAGCCCCAGCATTTT. It codes for CASSPSGGETNQPQHF.

The rearrangement uses TRBV4-3 and TRBJ1-1; 7 positions match TRBD1. Germline loops: CDR1 LGHNA, CDR2 YSLEER. The CDR3 covers 15 residues. Unmatched junction bases numbered 3, after V lost 2 bases and J lost 0 bases. Written as DNA, the CDR3 is TGCGCCAGCAGCCAATTGGGACAGATGAACACTGAAGCTTTCTTT. Protein: CASSQLGQMNTEAFF.

This clonotype was seen a handful of times. V and J are TRBV5-1 and TRBJ2-3; D perhaps matches TRBD1 (5 bases). Trimming pared 3 bases from V and 1 base from J, leaving 15 bases between. The germline V gene has CDR1 SGHRS and CDR2 YFSETQ. CDR3 length: 16 residues. This CDR3 is CASSWTGQGRTDTQYF. The CDR3, as DNA: TGCGCCAGCAGCTGGACGGGCCAGGGTCGCACAGATACGCAGTATTTT.

The chain couples TRBV20-1 to TRBJ2-1, with D perhaps TRBD1 or TRBD2 (6 bases each). Trimming took 3 bases from V and 10 from J, leaving 16 bases between them. The germline gives CDR1 DFQATT, CDR2 SNEGSKA (reference sequence). There are 13 residues in the CDR3. CDR3 sequence: CSASPGAVLEQFF. DNA for the CDR3: TGCAGTGCTAGCCCGGGGGCAGTTTTGGAGCAGTTCTTC.